Listed here is a single T cell receptor (beta chain). These data come from a study of blood T cell repertoires in COVID-19. V gave up 0 bases and J gave up 3 bases; unmatched junction bases: 12. This CDR3 contains 18 residues. CDR1 is SGHRS and CDR2 is YFSETQ in the germline V gene. Original data processing: Reference gene primer amplification yielded estimated nucleated cell counts. Only in-frame clones appear in the TCRdb table, and some are missing; sequencing was by immunoSEQ multiplex PCR. That table gives V, J and clone size, and the DNA gave D and trimming. This table holds approximately 250,000 clones, 85% to 90% found once.

The receptor was derived from a woman aged 55-70 years with COVID-19, enrolled during active disease. The chain recombines TRBV5-1 with TRBJ2-4, with TRBD1 matching over 7 bases. Sequenced sample: peripheral blood. The CDR3 DNA follows: TGCGCCAGCAGCTTGGGGGGCGCCAGGCAGGGGGTCAAAAACATTCAGTACTTC. Protein: CASSLGGARQGVKNIQYF. Supplemented by reference TRBV5-1 and TRBJ2-4, the full variable domain reads KAGVTQTPRYLIKTRGQQVTLSCSPISGHRSVSWYQQTPGQGLQFLFEYFSETQRNKGNFPGRFSGRQFSNSRSEMNVSTLELGDSALYLCASSLGGARQGVKNIQYFGAGTRLSVL.